The clone carrying this TCR beta chain came up a few times. The antigen remains undetermined. The data belong to a study of T cell responses to AZD1222 COVID-19 vaccine. Study results and caveats: Two AZD1222 administrations were followed by greater Spike-specific TCR breadth and depth. Among vaccine-associated CD4 TCRs, coverage spanned spike, with dominance at 160-218 and 743-854. Of the AZD1222 recipients, only six or seven were seropositive at baseline.

Produced via immunoSEQ multiplex PCR; TCRdb's table is partial and in-frame only. The repertoire includes around 120,000 clones, about 91% of them detected once, and about 4.9% sits in the top ten. The receptor was isolated from an adult in good health. Specimen: peripheral blood, collected on day 0 of AZD1222 vaccination.

The CDR3: CATSRDIVGDGYTF. Written as DNA, the CDR3 is TGTGCCACCAGCAGAGATATTGTAGGGGACGGCTACACCTTC. The chain employs TRBV15 and TRBJ1-2; possibly TRBD1 for D (5 bases). Germline V gene data show CDR1 as LNHNV and CDR2 as YYDKDF (reference sequence). V lost 0 bases and J lost 8, with 13 bases in between. This CDR3 spans 14 amino acids.